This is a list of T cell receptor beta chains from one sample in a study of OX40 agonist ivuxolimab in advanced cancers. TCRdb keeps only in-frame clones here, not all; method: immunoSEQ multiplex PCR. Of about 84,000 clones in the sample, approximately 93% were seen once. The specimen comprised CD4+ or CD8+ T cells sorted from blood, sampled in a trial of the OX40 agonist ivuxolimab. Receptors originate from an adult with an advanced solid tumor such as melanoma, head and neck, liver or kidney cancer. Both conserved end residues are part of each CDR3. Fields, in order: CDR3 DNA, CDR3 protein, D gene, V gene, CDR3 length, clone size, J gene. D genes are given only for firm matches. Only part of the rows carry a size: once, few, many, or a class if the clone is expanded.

TGTGCCAGCAGCTTGGATTTGGGACAGGGGGCCGGCTACACCTTC | CASSLDLGQGAGYTF | TRBD1 | TRBV5-4 | 15 | once | TRBJ1-2
TGTGCCAGCAGCCTGGACAGGGGGCCCTACGAGCAGTACTTC | CASSLDRGPYEQYF | TRBD1 | TRBV27 | 14 | . | TRBJ2-7
TGCGCCAGCAGCCGGGTCCAGAACACTGAAGCTTTCTTT | CASSRVQNTEAFF | . | TRBV4-1 | 13 | few | TRBJ1-1
TGTGCCAGCAGCGTAGCTACAGACAGGGGGAAATACGAGCAGTACTTC | CASSVATDRGKYEQYF | TRBD1 | TRBV9 | 16 | . | TRBJ2-7
TGTGCCAGCAGCGTAGGAGGAGGGATGGGCTACTCCTACGAGCAGTACTTC | CASSVGGGMGYSYEQYF | . | TRBV9 | 17 | . | TRBJ2-7
TGCGCCAGCAGCCAAGTGGGGGGCGGTTTAGAGACCCAGTACTTC | CASSQVGGGLETQYF | . | TRBV4-3 | 15 | once | TRBJ2-5
TGCGCCAGCAGCCAAGTCGTGGCTAGCGGGAGCGCCGATACGCAGTATTTT | CASSQVVASGSADTQYF | TRBD2 | TRBV4-3 | 17 | . | TRBJ2-3
TGCGCCAGCGCGGGGCGGGAGGGCCTCCACGAGCAGTACTTC | CASAGREGLHEQYF | TRBD2 | TRBV4-1 | 14 | . | TRBJ2-7
TGTGCCAGCAGCTTAGAAATAGCGGGGGGAGAGACCCAGTACTTC | CASSLEIAGGETQYF | TRBD2 | TRBV11-2 | 15 | . | TRBJ2-5
TGCGCCAGCAGCCCGAGTAGCGGGAGTGAATCCTACGAGCAGTACTTC | CASSPSSGSESYEQYF | TRBD2 | TRBV4-3 | 16 | . | TRBJ2-7
TGCGCCAGCAGCCCCGCACTACAAGCGACCGGCTGGTACTTC | CASSPALQATGWYF | . | TRBV4-3 | 14 | . | TRBJ2-7
TGTGCCAGCAGCGTAGGTGACAGGGGAACCACTGAAGCTTTCTTT | CASSVGDRGTTEAFF | TRBD1 | TRBV9 | 15 | . | TRBJ1-1
TGTGCCATCGGACTAGCGGGAAGAGAAGCGTACAATGAGCAGTTCTTC | CAIGLAGREAYNEQFF | TRBD2 | TRBV10-3 | 16 | . | TRBJ2-1
TGCGCCAGCAGCCAAGAGCAAACAGGGGCCTATGGCTACACCTTC | CASSQEQTGAYGYTF | TRBD1 | TRBV4-1 | 15 | . | TRBJ1-2
TGTGCCAGCAGCTTAGAATCCTATACGCAGTATTTT | CASSLESYTQYF | . | TRBV7-9 | 12 | . | TRBJ2-3
TGTGCCAGCAGTTACTCGAGATCGGTCGGGGAGCTGTTTTTT | CASSYSRSVGELFF | . | TRBV6-6 | 14 | . | TRBJ2-2
TGTGCCAGCAGCTACCGGGATCGGATCCCCTACGAGCAGTACTTC | CASSYRDRIPYEQYF | . | TRBV9 | 15 | . | TRBJ2-7